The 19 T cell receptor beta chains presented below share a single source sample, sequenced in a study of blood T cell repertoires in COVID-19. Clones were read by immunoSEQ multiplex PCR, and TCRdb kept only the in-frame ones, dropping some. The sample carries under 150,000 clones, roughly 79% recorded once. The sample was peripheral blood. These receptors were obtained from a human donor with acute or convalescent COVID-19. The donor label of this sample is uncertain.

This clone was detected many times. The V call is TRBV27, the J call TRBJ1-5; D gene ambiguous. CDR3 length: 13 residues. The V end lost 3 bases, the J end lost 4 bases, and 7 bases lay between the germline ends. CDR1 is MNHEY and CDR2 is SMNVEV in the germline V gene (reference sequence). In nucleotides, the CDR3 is TGTGCCAGCAGTTTCTCAGCGAATCAGCCCCAGCATTTT. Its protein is CASSFSANQPQHF.

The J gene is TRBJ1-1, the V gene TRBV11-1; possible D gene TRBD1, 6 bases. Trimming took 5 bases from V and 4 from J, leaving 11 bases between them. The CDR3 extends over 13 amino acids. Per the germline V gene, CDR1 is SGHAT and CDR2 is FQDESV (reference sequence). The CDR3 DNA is TGTGCCAGCAGCAACAGGGTAGCCACTGAAGCTTTCTTT. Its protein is CASSNRVATEAFF.

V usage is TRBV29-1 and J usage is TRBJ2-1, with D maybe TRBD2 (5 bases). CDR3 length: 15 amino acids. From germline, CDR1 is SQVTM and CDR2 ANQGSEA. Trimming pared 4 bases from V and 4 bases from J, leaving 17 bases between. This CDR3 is CSVVGDSSLYNEQFF. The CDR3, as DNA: TGCAGCGTTGTGGGAGACTCCTCATTGTACAATGAGCAGTTCTTC.

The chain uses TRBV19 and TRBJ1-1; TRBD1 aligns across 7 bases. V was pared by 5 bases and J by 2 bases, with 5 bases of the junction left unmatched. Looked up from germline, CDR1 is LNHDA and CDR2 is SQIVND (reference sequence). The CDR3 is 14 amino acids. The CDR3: CASSPRTGNTEAFF. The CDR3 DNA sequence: TGTGCCAGTAGTCCAAGGACAGGAAACACTGAAGCTTTCTTT.

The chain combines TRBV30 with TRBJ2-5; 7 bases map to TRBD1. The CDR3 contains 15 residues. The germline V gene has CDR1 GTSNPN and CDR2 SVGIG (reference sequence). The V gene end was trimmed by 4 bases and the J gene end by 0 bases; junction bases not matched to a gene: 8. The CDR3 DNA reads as TGTGCCTGGAATACAAAACAGGGGTACCAAGAGACCCAGTACTTC. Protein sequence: CAWNTKQGYQETQYF.

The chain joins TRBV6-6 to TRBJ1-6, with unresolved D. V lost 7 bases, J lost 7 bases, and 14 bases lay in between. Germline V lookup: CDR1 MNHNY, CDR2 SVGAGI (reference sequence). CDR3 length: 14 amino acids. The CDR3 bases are TGTGCCAGCACCCTCCGGCAGGAAAATTCACCCCTCCACTTT. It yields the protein CASTLRQENSPLHF.

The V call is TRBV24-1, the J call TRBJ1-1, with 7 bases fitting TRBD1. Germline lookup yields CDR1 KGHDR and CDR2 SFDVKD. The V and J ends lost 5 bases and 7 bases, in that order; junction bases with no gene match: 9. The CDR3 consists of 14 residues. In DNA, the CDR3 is TGTGCCACCAGTGCCACACAGGGGCAGGATGAAGCTTTCTTT. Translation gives CATSATQGQDEAFF.

CDR3 sequence reads: CASSIRERGGRGNEQFF. For the CDR3, the DNA is TGTGCCAGTAGTATAAGGGAGCGAGGGGGCCGAGGGAATGAGCAGTTCTTC. The chain joins TRBV19 to TRBJ2-1, with 7 bases lining up with TRBD1. After removal of 2 bases from V and 7 bases from J, the junction contained 14 bases not matched to a gene. Germline CDR1 is LNHDA and CDR2 is SQIVND (reference sequence). The CDR3 covers 17 residues. Drawing the rest from reference TRBV19 and TRBJ2-1, the complete variable domain is DGGITQSPKYLFRKEGQNVTLSCEQNLNHDAMYWYRQDPGQGLRLIYYSQIVNDFQKGDIAEGYSVSREKKESFPLTVTSAQKNPTAFYLCASSIRERGGRGNEQFFGPGTRLTVL.

CDR3 sequence reads: CASSVIAGYTDTQYF. In nucleotides, the CDR3 is TGTGCCAGCAGCGTAATAGCGGGGTACACAGATACGCAGTATTTT. The chain couples TRBV9 to TRBJ2-3; 8 bases fit TRBD2. V shed 1 base, J shed 2 bases, and the junction held 3 bases outside the gene matches. Germline V CDR1 and CDR2: SGDLS, YYNGEE. CDR3 size: 15 residues.

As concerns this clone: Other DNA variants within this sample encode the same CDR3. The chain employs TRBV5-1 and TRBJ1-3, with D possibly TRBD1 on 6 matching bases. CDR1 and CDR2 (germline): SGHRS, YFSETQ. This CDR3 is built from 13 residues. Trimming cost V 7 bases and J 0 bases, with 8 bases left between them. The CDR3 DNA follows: TGCGCCAGCTCACAGGGCTCTGGAAACACCATATATTTT. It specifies CASSQGSGNTIYF.

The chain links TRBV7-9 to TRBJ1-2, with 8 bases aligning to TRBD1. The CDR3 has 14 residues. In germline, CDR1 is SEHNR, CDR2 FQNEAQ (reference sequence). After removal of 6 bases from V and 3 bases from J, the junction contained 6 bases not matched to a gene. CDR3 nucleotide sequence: TGTGCCAGCAGTCATGCGGGACAGGACTATGGCTACACCTTC. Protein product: CASSHAGQDYGYTF.

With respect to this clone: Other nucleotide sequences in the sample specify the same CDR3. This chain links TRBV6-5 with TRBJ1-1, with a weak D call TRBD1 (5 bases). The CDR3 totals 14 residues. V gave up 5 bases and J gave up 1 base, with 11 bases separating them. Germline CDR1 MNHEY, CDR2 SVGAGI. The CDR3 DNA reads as TGTGCCAGCAGTCCGAGCGGGGGGAACACTGAAGCTTTCTTT. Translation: CASSPSGGNTEAFF.

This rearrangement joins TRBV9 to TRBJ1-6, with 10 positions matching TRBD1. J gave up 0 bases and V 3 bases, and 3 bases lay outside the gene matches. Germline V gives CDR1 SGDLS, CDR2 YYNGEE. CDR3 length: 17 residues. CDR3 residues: CASSADRGGSYNSPLHF. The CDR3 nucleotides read TGTGCCAGCAGCGCGGACAGGGGGGGCTCCTATAATTCACCCCTCCACTTT. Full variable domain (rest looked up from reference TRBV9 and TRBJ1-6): DSGVTQTPKHLITATGQRVTLRCSPRSGDLSVYWYQQSLDQGLQFLIQYYNGEERAKGNILERFSAQQFPDLHSELNLSSLELGDSALYFCASSADRGGSYNSPLHFGNGTRLTVT.

The chain's CDR3 is CASSQDRARGTGELFF. CDR3 nucleotides: TGTGCCAGCAGCCAAGATAGGGCTAGAGGGACCGGGGAGCTGTTTTTT. The chain joins TRBV3-1 (or the pseudogene TRBV3-2) to TRBJ2-2; a possible D gene is TRBD2 (5 bases). Trimming cost V 0 bases and J 5 bases, with 13 bases left between them. Per the germline V gene, CDR1 is LGHDT and CDR2 is YNNKEL (reference sequence). The CDR3 extends over 16 amino acids.

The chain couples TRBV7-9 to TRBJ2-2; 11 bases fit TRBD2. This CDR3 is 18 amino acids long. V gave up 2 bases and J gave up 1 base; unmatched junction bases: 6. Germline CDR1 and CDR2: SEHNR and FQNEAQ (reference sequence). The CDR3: CASSLLKLAGGNTGELFF. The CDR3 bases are TGTGCCAGCAGCTTACTAAAGCTAGCGGGGGGGAACACCGGGGAGCTGTTTTTT.

The CDR3 reads CASSQDQLAGGGNEQFF. The CDR3, as DNA: TGCGCCAGCAGCCAAGATCAGCTAGCGGGGGGTGGCAATGAGCAGTTCTTC. V is TRBV4-1 and J is TRBJ2-1; 11 bases are shared with TRBD2. The CDR3 runs 17 residues. Germline-derived CDR1 and CDR2 are MGHRA and YSYEKL. Trimming took 0 bases from V and 6 from J; bases not matched to a gene: 7.

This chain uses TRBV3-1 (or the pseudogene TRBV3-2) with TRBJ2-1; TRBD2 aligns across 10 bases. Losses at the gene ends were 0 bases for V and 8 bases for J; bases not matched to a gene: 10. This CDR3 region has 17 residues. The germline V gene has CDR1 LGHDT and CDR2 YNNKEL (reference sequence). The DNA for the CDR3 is TGTGCCAGCAGCCAAGACCTAGCGGGGGTCACGAGGGATGAGCAGTTCTTC. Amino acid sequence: CASSQDLAGVTRDEQFF.

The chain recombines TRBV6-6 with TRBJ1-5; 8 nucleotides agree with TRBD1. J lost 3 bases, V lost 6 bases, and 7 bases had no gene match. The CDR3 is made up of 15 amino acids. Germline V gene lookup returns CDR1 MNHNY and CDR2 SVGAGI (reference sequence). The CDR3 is CASRNGQGFNQPQHF. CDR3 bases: TGTGCCAGCAGAAATGGACAGGGCTTCAATCAGCCCCAGCATTTT.

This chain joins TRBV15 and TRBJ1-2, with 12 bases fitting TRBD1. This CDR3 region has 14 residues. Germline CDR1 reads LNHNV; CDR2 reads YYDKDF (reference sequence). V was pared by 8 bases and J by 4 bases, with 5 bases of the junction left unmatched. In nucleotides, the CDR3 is TGTGCCACCGGGGACAGGGGGCTTGGCTATGGCTACACCTTC. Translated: CATGDRGLGYGYTF.